The next 26 T cell receptor beta chains were all read from a single sample in a study of T cell changes during pregnancy in multiple sclerosis. Profiling relied on immunoSEQ multiplex PCR, and the TCRdb table lists in-frame clones only, not all of them. The repertoire holds 91,000 or so clones, with 92% as singletons. The sequencing here drew on peripheral blood, taken after pregnancy. The receptors here all came from a female donor with multiple sclerosis, enrolled in a pregnancy study.

The V and J genes are TRBV11-2 and TRBJ2-7; the match to TRBD2 covers 9 bases. This CDR3 region has 15 residues. V was clipped by 1 base and J by 3 bases; unmatched bases: 4. CDR1 SGHAT and CDR2 FQNNGV come from the germline V gene. This CDR3 is CASSLVVTSGYEQYF. CDR3 bases: TGTGCCAGCAGCTTAGTTGTGACTAGCGGCTACGAGCAGTACTTC.

Only one count was recorded for this clone. The chain is built from TRBV11-2 and TRBJ1-3, with TRBD1 as a possible D gene (6 bases). V dropped 7 bases and J dropped 0 bases, with 13 bases sitting between them. Germline-derived CDR1 and CDR2 are SGHAT and FQNNGV. This CDR3 is built from 15 residues. The DNA of the CDR3 is TGTGCCAGCACCCCCGGACAGAACTCTGGAAACACCATATATTTT. Translated, it gives CASTPGQNSGNTIYF.

The V gene is TRBV13, the J gene TRBJ1-5; unclear D gene. Germline assignment: CDR1 PRHDT and CDR2 FYEKMQ (reference sequence). The CDR3 loop spans 14 amino acids. V dropped 5 bases and J dropped 2 bases, with 10 bases sitting between them. CDR3 sequence: CASSRGWGNQPQHF. CDR3 in DNA: TGTGCCAGCAGCCGGGGTTGGGGCAATCAGCCCCAGCATTTT.

The chain carries TRBV6-5 and TRBJ2-7; 7 nucleotides align to TRBD1. The CDR3 loop spans 14 amino acids. With 6 bases clipped from V and 3 bases from J, the junction kept 8 bases outside the gene matches. From germline, CDR1 is MNHEY and CDR2 SVGAGI. The DNA for the CDR3 is TGTGCCAGCAGCTACCGGGACAGATACTACGAGCAGTACTTC. This translates into CASSYRDRYYEQYF.

The chain carries TRBV7-9 and TRBJ2-3; 13 positions match TRBD2. The V segment lost 5 bases and the J segment 6 bases; nucleotides outside the gene matches: 5. Germline CDR1 reads SEHNR; CDR2 reads FQNEAQ (reference sequence). This CDR3 has 15 amino acids. The CDR3 DNA reads TGTGCCAGCAGCCCACTAGCGGGGGGGCAGGATACGCAGTATTTT. This encodes CASSPLAGGQDTQYF.

The J gene is TRBJ2-3, the V gene TRBV11-2, with no clear D. The CDR3 is 11 residues long. V lost 7 bases to trimming and J lost 6 bases, with 8 bases between them. Germline-derived CDR1 and CDR2 are SGHAT and FQNNGV. The CDR3 DNA follows: TGTGCCAGCATGCGTCGGGATACGCAGTATTTT. This sequence encodes CASMRRDTQYF.

This CDR3 reads CASSLKESLRRAGSYGDEQFF. As DNA, the CDR3 is TGTGCCAGCAGCTTAAAAGAGTCTCTAAGGAGGGCAGGGAGCTATGGGGATGAGCAGTTCTTC. J is TRBJ2-1 and V is TRBV7-8, with D perhaps matching TRBD2 (6 bases). V lost 2 bases, J lost 8 bases, and 34 bases lay in between. Germline V lookup: CDR1 SGHVS, CDR2 FQNEAQ. The CDR3 is made up of 21 amino acids.

The rearrangement joins TRBV5-8 to TRBJ2-2; perhaps TRBD1 as D (5 bases). Per germline, CDR1 SGHTS and CDR2 YDEGEE. The CDR3 runs 16 residues. With 1 base removed from V and 5 bases from J, the gap between germline ends came to 15 bases. CDR3 sequence (DNA): TGTGCCAGCAGCTTGATCCGCAGGGTGGGGACCGGGGAGCTGTTTTTT. This sequence encodes CASSLIRRVGTGELFF.

J is TRBJ2-7 and V is TRBV19; 9 bases agree with TRBD2. V was pared by 6 bases and J by 3 bases, with 9 bases of the junction left unmatched. The CDR3 runs to 15 residues. Germline lookup yields CDR1 LNHDA and CDR2 SQIVND (reference sequence). The CDR3, as DNA: TGTGCCAGTAGCAGACCCGGGACTAGCAGCTACGAGCAGTACTTC. Amino acid sequence: CASSRPGTSSYEQYF.

The table lists this clone with a count of one. V gene TRBV19 combines with J gene TRBJ2-2, with D tentatively TRBD1 (6 bases). CDR3 length equals 16 residues. Trimming pared 9 bases from V and 4 bases from J, leaving 21 bases between. Germline CDR1 and CDR2: LNHDA and SQIVND (reference sequence). The CDR3 DNA reads as TGTGCCAGCGGCCGGAGCAGGGGTTGGGGCACCGGGGAGCTGTTTTTT. Translated, it gives CASGRSRGWGTGELFF.

The genes are TRBV30 and TRBJ2-5; D is possibly TRBD1 (7 bases). The CDR3 has 14 residues. Trimming took 5 bases from V and 4 from J, leaving 17 bases between them. CDR1 and CDR2 from the germline V gene are GTSNPN and SVGIG (reference sequence). The CDR3 spells CAWGTGVGGETQYF. CDR3 bases: TGTGCCTGGGGTACAGGGGTGGGGGGAGAGACCCAGTACTTC.

The chain combines TRBV5-5 with TRBJ1-4, with a tentative D call TRBD1 (5 bases). CDR1 and CDR2 (germline): SGHKS, YYEKEE (reference sequence). V was shortened by 8 bases and J by 2 bases, with 13 bases between the two germline ends. This CDR3 has 14 residues. Written as DNA, the CDR3 is TGTGCCAGTACCCCAGGGCGTACTAATGAAAAACTGTTTTTT. Protein sequence: CASTPGRTNEKLFF.

The J gene is TRBJ1-6, the V gene TRBV25-1; tentatively, D is TRBD1 (5 bases). The CDR3 consists of 14 residues. The germline CDR1 and CDR2 sequences are MGHDK and SYGVNS. Trimming pared 2 bases from V and 6 bases from J, leaving 8 bases between. Written as DNA, the CDR3 is TGTGCCAGCAGTGAAGGGGGGATTAATTCACCCCTCCACTTT. Encoded protein: CASSEGGINSPLHF.

The rearrangement uses TRBV27 and TRBJ2-7, with a possible D match to TRBD1 (5 bases). Trimming stripped 5 bases from V and 0 bases from J, with 14 bases between. Germline V gene data show CDR1 as MNHEY and CDR2 as SMNVEV (reference sequence). This CDR3 region has 15 residues. The CDR3 sequence: CASSPRVESSYEQYF. As DNA, the CDR3 is TGTGCCAGCAGTCCCAGGGTCGAGTCCTCCTACGAGCAGTACTTC.

The chain is built from TRBV6-4 and TRBJ1-2, with D maybe TRBD1 (6 bases). Looked up from germline, CDR1 is MRHNA and CDR2 is SNTAGT. This CDR3 spans 13 amino acids. Trimming pared 2 bases from V and 4 bases from J, leaving 8 bases between. The CDR3: CASSDTDSYGYTF. As DNA, the CDR3 is TGTGCCAGCAGTGACACGGACAGCTATGGCTACACCTTC.

CDR3 sequence reads: CASSPGPSGVTEAFF. The CDR3 DNA reads as TGTGCCAGCTCCCCAGGACCTTCAGGGGTGACTGAAGCTTTCTTT. This sequence joins TRBV18 and TRBJ1-1; possibly TRBD1 for D (6 bases). V was pared by 6 bases and J by 5 bases, with 19 bases between. The CDR3 totals 15 residues. In germline, CDR1 is KGHSH, CDR2 LQKENI.

This rearrangement joins TRBV21-1 to TRBJ1-5; the D call of TRBD1 is as the table states it, not checked on the DNA. TRBV21-1 is termed a pseudogene. This CDR3 spans 17 amino acids. As DNA, the CDR3 is TGTGCCAGCAGCAAAGAGTGTAACAGGGGGCGAGATCAGCCCCAGCATTTT. This sequence encodes CASSKECNRGRDQPQHF.

V and J are TRBV7-2 and TRBJ2-7, with TRBD2 identical over 8 bases. Germline V gene sequence: CDR1 SGHTA, CDR2 FQGNSA. The CDR3 is 15 amino acids. The junction had 11 bases not matched to a gene; V was cut back by 5 bases and J by 5 bases. The CDR3 nucleotides read TGTGCCAGCAGCCCCCTGCGGACTAGCAGGCACGAGCAGTACTTC. Translation: CASSPLRTSRHEQYF.

This clone has only a few counts. The chain is built from TRBV2 and TRBJ1-1; D is unresolved. This CDR3 spans 12 amino acids. The germline V gene encodes CDR1 SNHLY and CDR2 FYNNEI. Deletions cut 4 bases from V and 1 base from J, with 4 bases between. DNA of the CDR3: TGTGCCAGCAGTGTCCAGAACACTGAAGCTTTCTTT. Protein product: CASSVQNTEAFF.

V is TRBV7-8 and J is TRBJ2-3; TRBD1 might be the D (5 bases). This CDR3 spans 15 amino acids. V shed 5 bases and J shed 4 bases, with 16 bases lying between them. Germline V CDR1 and CDR2: SGHVS, FQNEAQ. The CDR3 loop reads CASSNRRAGPDTQYF. CDR3 DNA sequence: TGTGCCAGCAGCAACCGTAGGGCAGGGCCAGATACGCAGTATTTT.

The chain combines TRBV11-2 with TRBJ1-1; 7 positions agree with TRBD1. The CDR3 sequence is 17 residues long. Germline assignment: CDR1 SGHAT and CDR2 FQNNGV. The V and J ends lost 2 bases and 0 bases, in that order; junction bases with no gene match: 9. The CDR3 nucleotides read TGTGCCAGCAGCTTACAGGGACAGTACTACATGAACACTGAAGCTTTCTTT. This encodes CASSLQGQYYMNTEAFF.

This clone is a singleton in its sample. V and J are TRBV2 and TRBJ2-3; 9 bases map to TRBD2. The CDR3 consists of 15 residues. Losses at the gene ends were 5 bases for V and 4 bases for J; bases not matched to a gene: 7. Per the germline V gene, CDR1 is SNHLY and CDR2 is FYNNEI. The CDR3 coding sequence is TGTGCCAGCAGTTTTAGCGGGAGTGCGTCAGATACGCAGTATTTT. Its translation: CASSFSGSASDTQYF.

The rearrangement joins TRBV23-1 to TRBJ1-2, with D possibly being TRBD1 (6 bases). TRBV23-1 is recorded as an ORF, its role being uncertain. The CDR3 length is 17 residues. The ends were cut back, 5 bases at V and 6 bases at J, with 25 bases in the middle. As DNA, the CDR3 is TGCGCCAGCAGTTATGGGGAACAGGGAGACTTAACTGATGGCTACACCTTC. Translated: CASSYGEQGDLTDGYTF.

This clone showed up just once. This chain connects TRBV5-5 to TRBJ2-7; D is ambiguous. Germline V CDR1 and CDR2: SGHKS, YYEKEE (reference sequence). V lost 2 bases to trimming and J lost 1 base, with 4 bases between them. The CDR3 is 12 residues long. The CDR3 nucleotides are TGTGCCAGCAGCTTCGGGTCCTACGAGCAGTACTTC. As protein: CASSFGSYEQYF.

J is TRBJ2-2 and V is TRBV9, with a tentative D call TRBD1 (5 bases). The CDR3 runs 14 residues. V was pared by 4 bases and J by 3 bases, with 10 bases between. In germline, CDR1 is SGDLS, CDR2 YYNGEE. The CDR3 bases are TGTGCCAGCAGCACAAGGGGCGACACCGGGGAGCTGTTTTTT. Translation: CASSTRGDTGELFF.

The rearrangement uses TRBV10-3 and TRBJ2-2; 11 bases map to TRBD2. This CDR3 is 16 amino acids long. Per germline, CDR1 ENHRY and CDR2 SYGVKD. V trimming: 6 bases; J trimming: 5 bases; junction bases outside the gene matches: 8. CDR3 nucleotide sequence: TGTGCCATCAGGGCCGGGACTAGCGGTCGAACCGGGGAGCTGTTTTTT. Translating it yields CAIRAGTSGRTGELFF.